Listed below are T cell receptor beta chains from one sample, sequenced in a study of siplizumab effects on memory and regulatory T cells. Sequencing used immunoSEQ multiplex PCR; TCRdb keeps in-frame clones, though not all of them. The sample lists some 97,000 clones, around 94% occurring once. The sequencing input was Tregs sorted from blood. The receptors come from a human donor in good health. CDR3s include the opening cysteine and the closing phenylalanine or tryptophan. The D gene is left open where the match is weak. The size of a clone is reported for some rows only, either as once, few or many, or as a class for expanded clones.

len: 16
v_gene: TRBV27
abundance: -
d_gene: TRBD2
j_gene: TRBJ2-7
CDR3aa: CASSLFPASGIVEQYF
CDR3nt: TGTGCCAGCAGTTTATTCCCGGCTAGCGGGATTGTGGAGCAGTACTTC

len: 17
v_gene: TRBV19
abundance: -
d_gene: -
j_gene: TRBJ1-4
CDR3aa: CASSPPPREGVNEKLFF
CDR3nt: TGTGCCAGTAGTCCCCCTCCTCGGGAAGGCGTTAATGAAAAACTGTTTTTT

len: 14
v_gene: TRBV5-1
abundance: -
d_gene: -
j_gene: TRBJ2-4
CDR3aa: CASSRAGLANIQYF
CDR3nt: TGCGCCAGCAGCCGCGCGGGACTTGCAAACATTCAGTACTTC

len: 13
v_gene: TRBV28
abundance: -
d_gene: -
j_gene: TRBJ2-7
CDR3aa: CASNLDSFNEQYF
CDR3nt: TGTGCCAGCAACTTAGACTCATTCAACGAGCAGTACTTC

len: 14
v_gene: TRBV5-1
abundance: -
d_gene: TRBD1
j_gene: TRBJ1-1
CDR3aa: CASRGGTANTEAFF
CDR3nt: TGCGCCAGCAGAGGAGGGACAGCGAACACTGAAGCTTTCTTT

len: 13
v_gene: TRBV28
abundance: -
d_gene: -
j_gene: TRBJ1-5
CDR3aa: CASNTNSNQPQHF
CDR3nt: TGTGCCAGCAACACTAATAGCAATCAGCCCCAGCATTTT

len: 16
v_gene: TRBV11-2
abundance: -
d_gene: -
j_gene: TRBJ2-7
CDR3aa: CASSFTHSAESYEQYF
CDR3nt: TGTGCCAGCAGCTTTACCCATAGTGCCGAATCCTACGAGCAGTACTTC

len: 16
v_gene: TRBV27
abundance: -
d_gene: TRBD2
j_gene: TRBJ2-1
CDR3aa: CASRQRTSGTVNEQFF
CDR3nt: TGTGCCAGCAGACAACGGACTAGCGGGACGGTAAATGAGCAGTTCTTC

len: 13
v_gene: TRBV28
abundance: -
d_gene: TRBD1
j_gene: TRBJ2-5
CDR3aa: CASGAGGRETQYF
CDR3nt: TGTGCCAGCGGGGCAGGGGGCAGGGAGACCCAGTACTTC

len: 16
v_gene: TRBV7-6
abundance: -
d_gene: TRBD2
j_gene: TRBJ2-6
CDR3aa: CASSRQRGSGANVLTF
CDR3nt: TGTGCCAGCAGCCGTCAGCGGGGCTCTGGGGCCAACGTCCTGACTTTC

len: 13
v_gene: TRBV7-8
abundance: -
d_gene: -
j_gene: TRBJ1-5
CDR3aa: CASSPLGGQPQHF
CDR3nt: TGTGCCAGCAGCCCGCTAGGGGGTCAGCCCCAGCATTTT

len: 17
v_gene: TRBV7-8
abundance: -
d_gene: -
j_gene: TRBJ2-5
CDR3aa: CASSSPFGGLDQETQYF
CDR3nt: TGTGCCAGCAGCTCGCCCTTTGGGGGTTTGGACCAAGAGACCCAGTACTTC

len: 16
v_gene: TRBV6-5
abundance: -
d_gene: -
j_gene: TRBJ2-5
CDR3aa: CASSYGVGESQETQYF
CDR3nt: TGTGCCAGCAGTTACGGGGTGGGGGAGAGTCAAGAGACCCAGTACTTC

len: 17
v_gene: TRBV4-2
abundance: -
d_gene: TRBD2
j_gene: TRBJ2-1
CDR3aa: CASSQDGAGGTYNEQFF
CDR3nt: TGTGCCAGCAGCCAAGATGGGGCGGGAGGGACCTACAATGAGCAGTTCTTC

len: 17
v_gene: TRBV15
abundance: -
d_gene: -
j_gene: TRBJ2-1
CDR3aa: CATSRDRAVVNYNEQFF
CDR3nt: TGTGCCACCAGCAGAGATAGGGCAGTAGTTAACTACAATGAGCAGTTCTTC

len: 15
v_gene: TRBV6-6
abundance: once
d_gene: TRBD2
j_gene: TRBJ2-7
CDR3aa: CASSPTSGRPYEQYF
CDR3nt: TGTGCCAGCAGTCCGACTAGCGGGCGACCCTACGAGCAGTACTTC

len: 16
v_gene: TRBV27
abundance: -
d_gene: -
j_gene: TRBJ2-1
CDR3aa: CASSIRGPGSYNEQFF
CDR3nt: TGTGCCAGCAGTATACGGGGGCCCGGCTCCTACAATGAGCAGTTCTTC

len: 15
v_gene: TRBV7-2
abundance: -
d_gene: -
j_gene: TRBJ2-3
CDR3aa: CASSSTGGGTDTQYF
CDR3nt: TGTGCCAGCAGCTCCACAGGTGGGGGCACAGATACGCAGTATTTT

len: 14
v_gene: TRBV6-1
abundance: -
d_gene: TRBD2
j_gene: TRBJ2-7
CDR3aa: CASSTSGRIYEQYF
CDR3nt: TGTGCCAGCAGCACTAGCGGGAGGATCTACGAGCAGTACTTC

len: 15
v_gene: TRBV19
abundance: -
d_gene: TRBD1
j_gene: TRBJ2-7
CDR3aa: CASSPRQGASYEQYF
CDR3nt: TGTGCCAGTAGTCCACGACAGGGGGCAAGCTACGAGCAGTACTTC

len: 13
v_gene: TRBV6-5
abundance: few
d_gene: -
j_gene: TRBJ1-1
CDR3aa: CASTRGINTEAFF
CDR3nt: TGTGCCAGCACGAGGGGTATCAACACTGAAGCTTTCTTT

len: 13
v_gene: TRBV5-1
abundance: -
d_gene: -
j_gene: TRBJ2-5
CDR3aa: CASSDGIQETQYF
CDR3nt: TGCGCCAGCAGCGACGGAATACAAGAGACCCAGTACTTC

len: 15
v_gene: TRBV27
abundance: -
d_gene: -
j_gene: TRBJ1-5
CDR3aa: CASSSIGTLNQPQHF
CDR3nt: TGTGCCAGCAGTTCAATCGGGACTCTTAATCAGCCCCAGCATTTT

len: 15
v_gene: TRBV5-1
abundance: -
d_gene: TRBD1
j_gene: TRBJ2-1
CDR3aa: CASSLRQGAWNEQFF
CDR3nt: TGCGCCAGCAGCTTGAGACAGGGGGCGTGGAATGAGCAGTTCTTC

len: 13
v_gene: TRBV10-3
abundance: -
d_gene: -
j_gene: TRBJ1-1
CDR3aa: CAIRKGQNTEAFF
CDR3nt: TGTGCCATCAGGAAGGGACAGAACACTGAAGCTTTCTTT

len: 15
v_gene: TRBV25-1
abundance: -
d_gene: -
j_gene: TRBJ2-7
CDR3aa: CASSEYIREQGEQYF
CDR3nt: TGTGCCAGCAGTGAATATATACGGGAGCAGGGCGAGCAGTACTTC

len: 12
v_gene: TRBV29-1
abundance: -
d_gene: -
j_gene: TRBJ2-1
CDR3aa: CSATPGSNEQFF
CDR3nt: TGCAGCGCAACTCCGGGATCAAATGAGCAGTTCTTC

len: 15
v_gene: TRBV6-1
abundance: few
d_gene: TRBD1
j_gene: TRBJ1-1
CDR3aa: CASSVWTGPNTEAFF
CDR3nt: TGTGCCAGCAGTGTTTGGACAGGGCCCAACACTGAAGCTTTCTTT

len: 13
v_gene: TRBV5-1
abundance: -
d_gene: -
j_gene: TRBJ1-1
CDR3aa: CASGRGGNTEAFF
CDR3nt: TGCGCCAGTGGGCGAGGGGGGAACACTGAAGCTTTCTTT

len: 15
v_gene: TRBV27
abundance: -
d_gene: TRBD2
j_gene: TRBJ2-7
CDR3aa: CASSLTSGSSYEQYF
CDR3nt: TGTGCCAGCAGTCTGACTAGCGGGAGCTCCTACGAGCAGTACTTC

len: 16
v_gene: TRBV11-2
abundance: once
d_gene: TRBD2
j_gene: TRBJ2-5
CDR3aa: CASSDLSGKYQETQYF
CDR3nt: TGTGCCAGCAGCGACCTTAGCGGGAAGTACCAAGAGACCCAGTACTTC

len: 13
v_gene: TRBV19
abundance: -
d_gene: TRBD1
j_gene: TRBJ2-5
CDR3aa: CASSRGTGKTQYF
CDR3nt: TGTGCCAGTAGTAGGGGGACAGGGAAGACCCAGTACTTC

len: 15
v_gene: TRBV19
abundance: -
d_gene: TRBD1
j_gene: TRBJ2-2
CDR3aa: CASSRRTGNTGELFF
CDR3nt: TGTGCCAGTAGTCGTCGGACAGGGAACACCGGGGAGCTGTTTTTT

len: 15
v_gene: TRBV18
abundance: -
d_gene: TRBD1
j_gene: TRBJ2-1
CDR3aa: CASSPQQGKINEQFF
CDR3nt: TGTGCCAGCTCACCACAACAGGGGAAGATCAATGAGCAGTTCTTC

len: 19
v_gene: TRBV5-1
abundance: -
d_gene: -
j_gene: TRBJ1-3
CDR3aa: CASSLSLRAPKATGNTIYF
CDR3nt: TGCGCCAGCAGCTTGAGCTTGCGGGCCCCCAAAGCGACCGGAAACACCATATATTTT

len: 13
v_gene: TRBV2
abundance: -
d_gene: -
j_gene: TRBJ1-2
CDR3aa: CASNWQANYGYTF
CDR3nt: TGTGCCAGCAATTGGCAGGCTAACTATGGCTACACCTTC

len: 16
v_gene: TRBV18
abundance: -
d_gene: -
j_gene: TRBJ2-2
CDR3aa: CASTRDTLRGTGELFF
CDR3nt: TGTGCCAGCACAAGGGACACTCTGAGGGGGACCGGGGAGCTGTTTTTT

len: 14
v_gene: TRBV6-6
abundance: -
d_gene: TRBD2
j_gene: TRBJ2-1
CDR3aa: CASGAGGPYNEQFF
CDR3nt: TGTGCCAGCGGAGCGGGAGGGCCGTACAATGAGCAGTTCTTC

len: 16
v_gene: TRBV5-1
abundance: -
d_gene: TRBD1
j_gene: TRBJ1-5
CDR3aa: CASSSGTGGSNQPQHF
CDR3nt: TGCGCCAGCAGTTCCGGGACAGGGGGCTCCAATCAGCCCCAGCATTTT

len: 13
v_gene: TRBV6-6
abundance: -
d_gene: -
j_gene: TRBJ1-2
CDR3aa: CASSVGGSYGYTF
CDR3nt: TGTGCCAGCAGTGTGGGGGGAAGTTATGGCTACACCTTC

len: 16
v_gene: TRBV2
abundance: -
d_gene: -
j_gene: TRBJ2-7
CDR3aa: CASSYPVLANSYEQYF
CDR3nt: TGTGCCAGCAGTTACCCGGTTCTAGCGAATTCCTACGAGCAGTACTTC

len: 15
v_gene: TRBV7-2
abundance: -
d_gene: TRBD2
j_gene: TRBJ2-7
CDR3aa: CASSTSSGSGNEQYF
CDR3nt: TGTGCCAGCAGCACCAGTAGCGGGAGCGGAAACGAGCAGTACTTC

len: 15
v_gene: TRBV29-1
abundance: -
d_gene: -
j_gene: TRBJ2-2
CDR3aa: CSALGRLANTGELFF
CDR3nt: TGCAGCGCCTTGGGCCGACTAGCGAACACCGGGGAGCTGTTTTTT

len: 13
v_gene: TRBV5-1
abundance: -
d_gene: -
j_gene: TRBJ1-2
CDR3aa: CASSLGQYYGYTF
CDR3nt: TGCGCCAGCAGCTTGGGGCAGTACTATGGCTACACCTTC